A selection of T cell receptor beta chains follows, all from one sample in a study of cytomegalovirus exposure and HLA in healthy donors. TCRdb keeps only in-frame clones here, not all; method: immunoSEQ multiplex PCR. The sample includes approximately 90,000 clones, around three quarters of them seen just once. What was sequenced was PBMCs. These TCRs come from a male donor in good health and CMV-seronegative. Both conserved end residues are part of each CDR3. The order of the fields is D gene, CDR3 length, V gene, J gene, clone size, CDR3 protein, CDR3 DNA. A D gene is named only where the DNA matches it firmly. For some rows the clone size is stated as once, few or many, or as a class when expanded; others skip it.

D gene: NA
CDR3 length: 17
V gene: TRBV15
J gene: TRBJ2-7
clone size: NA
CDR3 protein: CATSPEAVPSGSYEQYF
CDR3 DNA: TGTGCCACCAGCCCAGAGGCCGTCCCCTCAGGGTCCTACGAGCAGTACTTC

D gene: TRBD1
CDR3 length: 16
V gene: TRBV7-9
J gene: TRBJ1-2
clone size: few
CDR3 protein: CASSLADRALNYGYTF
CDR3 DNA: TGTGCCAGCAGCTTAGCGGACAGGGCTTTAAACTATGGCTACACCTTC

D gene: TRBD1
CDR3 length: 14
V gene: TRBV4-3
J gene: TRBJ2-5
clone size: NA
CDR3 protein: CASSQGTGQETQYF
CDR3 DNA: TGCGCCAGCAGCCAAGGGACAGGGCAAGAGACCCAGTACTTC

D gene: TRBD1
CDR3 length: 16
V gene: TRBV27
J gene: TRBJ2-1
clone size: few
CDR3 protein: CASSLGGGTGQNEQFF
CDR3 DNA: TGTGCCAGCAGTTTAGGTGGAGGGACAGGGCAAAATGAGCAGTTCTTC

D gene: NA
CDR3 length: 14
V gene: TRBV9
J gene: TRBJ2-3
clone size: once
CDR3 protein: CASSGITVPDTQYF
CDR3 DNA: TGTGCCAGCAGCGGAATAACGGTCCCGGATACGCAGTATTTT

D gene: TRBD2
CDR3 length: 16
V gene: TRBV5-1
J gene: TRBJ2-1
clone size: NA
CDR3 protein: CASSLAFGEGLNEQFF
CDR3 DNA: TGCGCCAGCAGCTTGGCTTTCGGGGAGGGCCTCAATGAGCAGTTCTTC

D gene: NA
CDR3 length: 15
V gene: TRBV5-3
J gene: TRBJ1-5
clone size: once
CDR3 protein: CARSLLSGNRQPQHF
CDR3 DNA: TGTGCCAGAAGCTTGTTGTCAGGGAATCGTCAGCCCCAGCATTTT

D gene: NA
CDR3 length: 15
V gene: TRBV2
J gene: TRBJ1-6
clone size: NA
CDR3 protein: CASRTAQGPNSPLHF
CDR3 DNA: TGTGCCAGCAGGACCGCACAGGGACCTAATTCACCCCTCCACTTT

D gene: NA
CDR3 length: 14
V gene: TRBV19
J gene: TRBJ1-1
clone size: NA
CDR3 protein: CASSIVVGNTEAFF
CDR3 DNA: TGTGCCAGTAGTATAGTAGTCGGTAACACTGAAGCTTTCTTT

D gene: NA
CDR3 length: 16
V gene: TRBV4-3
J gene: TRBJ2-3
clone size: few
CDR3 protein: CASSQDLGRGPDTQYF
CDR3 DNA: TGCGCCAGCAGCCAAGATCTTGGCAGGGGCCCAGATACGCAGTATTTT

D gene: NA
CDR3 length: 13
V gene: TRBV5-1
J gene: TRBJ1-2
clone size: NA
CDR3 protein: CASSLAQDYGYTF
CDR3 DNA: TGCGCCAGCAGCTTGGCACAGGACTATGGCTACACCTTC

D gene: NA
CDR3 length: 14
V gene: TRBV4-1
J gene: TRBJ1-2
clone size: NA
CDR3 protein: CASSQENGALGYTF
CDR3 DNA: TGCGCCAGCAGCCAAGAAAATGGGGCTCTTGGCTACACCTTC

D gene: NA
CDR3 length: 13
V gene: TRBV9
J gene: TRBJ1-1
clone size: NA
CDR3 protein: CASSSRVKTEAFF
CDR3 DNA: TGTGCCAGCAGCTCGAGAGTAAAGACTGAAGCTTTCTTT

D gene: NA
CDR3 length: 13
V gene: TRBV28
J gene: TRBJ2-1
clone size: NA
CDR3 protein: CATVQPSYNEQFF
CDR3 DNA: TGTGCCACCGTTCAACCCAGCTACAATGAGCAGTTCTTC

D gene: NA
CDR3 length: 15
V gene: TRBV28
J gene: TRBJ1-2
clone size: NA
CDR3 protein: CASSFPQASNYGYTF
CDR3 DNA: TGTGCCAGCAGTTTTCCCCAGGCTTCTAACTATGGCTACACCTTC

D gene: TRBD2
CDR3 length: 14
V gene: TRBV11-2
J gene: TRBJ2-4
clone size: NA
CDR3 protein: CASSFSLAGNIQYF
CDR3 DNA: TGTGCCAGCAGCTTCTCTCTAGCGGGGAACATCCAGTACTTC